Below, 3 T cell receptor beta chains from the same sample are listed, as sequenced in a study of T cells in Graves' hyperthyroidism and ophthalmopathy. Amplification of TCR beta CDR3 regions was performed using RNA transcripts as template. An initial round of RT-PCR targeting the TCR CDR3 relied on the HTBI primer set. TCRdb re-called the multiplex PCR reads through MiXCR, storing one row per CDR3 protein. The sample has under 250,000 distinct CDR3 sequences; roughly 22% are singletons. What was sequenced was blood. The receptors stem from a woman in her forties with Graves' ophthalmopathy.

This clonotype appeared many times. The chain carries TRBV11-2 and TRBJ2-7; D could derive from TRBD1 or TRBD2 (5 bases each). This CDR3 has 13 residues. Germline CDR1 is SGHAT and CDR2 is FQNNGV. The V and J ends lost 4 bases and 3 bases respectively, with 10 bases between them. Here the CDR3 DNA reads TGTGCCAGCAGCTATGGGGGAAGCTACGAGCAGTACTTC. Encoded protein: CASSYGGSYEQYF. Full variable domain (remainder filled in from reference TRBV11-2 and TRBJ2-7): EAGVAQSPRYKIIEKRQSVAFWCNPISGHATLYWYQQILGQGPKLLIQFQNNGVVDDSQLPKDRFSAERLKGVDSTLKIQPAKLEDSAVYLCASSYGGSYEQYFGPGTRLTVT.

This clonotype was recorded many times. The rearrangement joins TRBV11-2 to TRBJ2-5; D call uncertain. The V end was cut by 2 bases, the J end by 4 bases, with 11 bases between. The CDR3 spans 14 residues. Germline CDR1 and CDR2: SGHAT and FQNNGV. The CDR3 sequence is CASSLMGVGETQYF. CDR3 in DNA: TGTGCCAGCAGCTTAATGGGTGTGGGAGAGACCCAGTACTTC.

The chain recombines TRBV20-1 with TRBJ2-5; 7 bases align to TRBD2. Trimming cost V 6 bases and J 3 bases; bases outside gene matches: 13. CDR3 length: 15 amino acids. Germline V gene data show CDR1 as DFQATT and CDR2 as SNEGSKA (reference sequence). The chain's CDR3 is CSAINPSGRKETQYF. DNA for the CDR3: TGCAGTGCCATCAACCCTAGCGGAAGAAAAGAGACCCAGTACTTC.